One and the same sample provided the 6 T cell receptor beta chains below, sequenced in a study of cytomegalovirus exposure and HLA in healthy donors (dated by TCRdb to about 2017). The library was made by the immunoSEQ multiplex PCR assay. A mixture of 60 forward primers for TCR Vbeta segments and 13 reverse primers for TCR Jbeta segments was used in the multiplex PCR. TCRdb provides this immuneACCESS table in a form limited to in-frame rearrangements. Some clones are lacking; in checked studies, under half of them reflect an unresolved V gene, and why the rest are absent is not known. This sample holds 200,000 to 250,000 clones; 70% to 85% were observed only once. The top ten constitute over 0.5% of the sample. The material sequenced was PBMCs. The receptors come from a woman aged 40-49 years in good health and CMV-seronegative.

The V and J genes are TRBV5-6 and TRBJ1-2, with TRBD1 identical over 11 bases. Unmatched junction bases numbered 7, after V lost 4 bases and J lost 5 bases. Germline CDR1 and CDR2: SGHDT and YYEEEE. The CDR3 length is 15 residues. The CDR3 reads CASSPQGTGGYGYTF. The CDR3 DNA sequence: TGTGCCAGCAGCCCTCAAGGGACAGGGGGTTATGGCTACACCTTC.

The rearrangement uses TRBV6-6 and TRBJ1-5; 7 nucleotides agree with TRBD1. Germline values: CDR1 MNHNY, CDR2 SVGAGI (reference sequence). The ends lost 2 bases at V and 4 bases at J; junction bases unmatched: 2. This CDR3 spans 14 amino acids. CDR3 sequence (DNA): TGTGCCAGCAGTTACAGGGACAGAAATCAGCCCCAGCATTTT. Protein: CASSYRDRNQPQHF.

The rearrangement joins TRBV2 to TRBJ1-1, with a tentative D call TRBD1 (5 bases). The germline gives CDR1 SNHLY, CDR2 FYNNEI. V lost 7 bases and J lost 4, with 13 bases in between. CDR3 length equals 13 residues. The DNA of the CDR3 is TGTGCCAGCACCGACAGACAAACCACTGAAGCTTTCTTT. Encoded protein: CASTDRQTTEAFF.

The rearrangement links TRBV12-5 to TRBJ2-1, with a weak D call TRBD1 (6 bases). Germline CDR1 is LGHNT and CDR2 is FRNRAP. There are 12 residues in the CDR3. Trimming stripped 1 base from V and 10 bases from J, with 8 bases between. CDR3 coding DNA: TGTGCTAGTGGTTTGGCCAGGGGAGAGCAGTTCTTC. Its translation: CASGLARGEQFF.

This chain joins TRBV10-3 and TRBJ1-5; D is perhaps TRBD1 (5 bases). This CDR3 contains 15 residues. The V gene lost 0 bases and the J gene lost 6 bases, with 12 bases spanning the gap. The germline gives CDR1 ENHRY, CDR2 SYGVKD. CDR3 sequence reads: CAISESGPNSQPQHF. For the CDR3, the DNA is TGTGCCATCAGTGAGTCGGGGCCCAATTCTCAGCCCCAGCATTTT.

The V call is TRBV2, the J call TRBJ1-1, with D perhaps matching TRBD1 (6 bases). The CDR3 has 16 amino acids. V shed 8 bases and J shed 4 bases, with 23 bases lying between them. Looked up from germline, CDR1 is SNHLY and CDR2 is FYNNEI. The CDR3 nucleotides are TGTGCCAGCGGGGGGGTTAGGGGGGCGATTGTCACTGAAGCTTTCTTT. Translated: CASGGVRGAIVTEAFF.